These 20 T cell receptor beta chains were all obtained from the same sample, sequenced in a study of cytomegalovirus exposure and HLA in healthy donors. Primers for the PCR totalled 60 Vbeta and 13 Jbeta. Measured with immunoSEQ multiplex PCR; TCRdb has only the in-frame clones, and not every one. The ten top clones account for more than 1.5%, within a sample of tens of thousands of clones. Specimen: PBMCs. Every receptor here comes from a woman younger than 45 in good health and CMV-seronegative.

The chain employs TRBV5-1 and TRBJ2-3; TRBD2 agrees at 12 bases. V gave up 3 bases and J gave up 0 bases; unmatched junction bases: 2. Germline CDR1 SGHRS, CDR2 YFSETQ. This CDR3 comprises 16 residues. This CDR3 is CASSYLAGGSTDTQYF. The CDR3, as DNA: TGCGCCAGCAGCTACCTAGCGGGGGGGAGCACAGATACGCAGTATTTT.

This chain's CDR3 is CASSPPTSGNTEAFF. The CDR3 DNA reads as TGTGCCAGCTCACCACCAACTTCAGGGAACACTGAAGCTTTCTTT. This chain links TRBV18 with TRBJ1-1; D is uncertain. The germline V and J ends were trimmed by 0 bases and 1 base, with 9 bases remaining between them. CDR3 size: 15 residues. CDR1 KGHSH and CDR2 LQKENI come from the germline V gene.

The chain employs TRBV5-1 and TRBJ2-2; D is unclear. The CDR3 is 14 residues long. V was pared by 3 bases and J by 3 bases, with 9 bases between. The germline V gene encodes CDR1 SGHRS and CDR2 YFSETQ. In DNA form, the CDR3 reads TGCGCCAGCAGCTGGCCCACCGACACCGGGGAGCTGTTTTTT. Protein: CASSWPTDTGELFF.

The V call is TRBV30, the J call TRBJ2-7; possible D gene TRBD2, 6 bases. Germline V gives CDR1 GTSNPN, CDR2 SVGIG (reference sequence). The CDR3 is 14 amino acids. Trimming took 4 bases from V and 5 from J, leaving 18 bases between them. The CDR3 DNA is TGTGCCTGGACTCTGGGAAGGGAGGTCGACGAGCAGTACTTC. Encoded protein: CAWTLGREVDEQYF.

The chain recombines TRBV19 with TRBJ2-2; 8 bases line up with TRBD2. V lost 7 bases to trimming and J lost 0 bases; unmatched junction nucleotides: 4. Germline V lookup: CDR1 LNHDA, CDR2 SQIVND (reference sequence). The CDR3 sequence is 15 residues long. CDR3 bases: TGTGCCAGTAACTTGCGGGGGGCGAACACCGGGGAGCTGTTTTTT. It specifies CASNLRGANTGELFF.

The chain joins TRBV27 to TRBJ1-1; D possibly corresponds to TRBD1 (6 bases). CDR1 MNHEY and CDR2 SMNVEV come from the germline V gene (reference sequence). The CDR3 contains 14 residues. The V gene lost 1 base and the J gene lost 5 bases, with 11 bases spanning the gap. CDR3 protein: CASSLLQGETEAFF. The CDR3 DNA reads TGTGCCAGCAGTTTATTACAGGGAGAAACTGAAGCTTTCTTT.

V gene TRBV7-2 combines with J gene TRBJ2-7; TRBD2 aligns across 13 bases. Germline CDR1 and CDR2: SGHTA and FQGNSA. Losses at the gene ends were 5 bases for V and 1 base for J; bases not matched to a gene: 5. The CDR3 length is 16 residues. The CDR3 here is CASSHPGLAGSYEQYF. In DNA form, the CDR3 reads TGTGCCAGCAGCCATCCGGGACTAGCGGGATCCTACGAGCAGTACTTC.

This chain uses TRBV30 with TRBJ2-1; D possibly corresponds to TRBD2 (5 bases). The CDR3 loop spans 12 amino acids. The V gene's germline CDR1 is GTSNPN and CDR2 SVGIG (reference sequence). Trimming removed 7 bases at V and 5 bases at J, with 12 bases between. CDR3 sequence: CASSRDNNEQFF. The CDR3 nucleotides read TGTGCCTCTAGCCGGGATAACAATGAGCAGTTCTTC.

The V and J genes are TRBV5-5 and TRBJ1-1; the D gene is possibly TRBD1 (5 bases). The V gene lost 0 bases and the J gene lost 2 bases, with 14 bases spanning the gap. The CDR3 is 16 amino acids. Germline loops: CDR1 SGHKS, CDR2 YYEKEE (reference sequence). CDR3 in DNA: TGTGCCAGCAGCTTGGTATTCGCAGGGATAAACACTGAAGCTTTCTTT. As protein: CASSLVFAGINTEAFF. Full variable domain (missing parts from reference TRBV5-5 and TRBJ1-1): DAGVTQSPTHLIKTRGQQVTLRCSPISGHKSVSWYQQVLGQGPQFIFQYYEKEERGRGNFPDRFSARQFPNYSSELNVNALLLGDSALYLCASSLVFAGINTEAFFGQGTRLTVV.

The rearrangement joins TRBV10-3 to TRBJ2-7; the D gene is possibly TRBD2 (7 bases). V lost 6 bases, J lost 2 bases, and 17 bases lay in between. The V gene's germline CDR1 is ENHRY and CDR2 SYGVKD. The CDR3 is 15 residues long. CDR3 DNA: TGTGCCATCAGCGAGGGGGGGGGATCTACCTACGAGCAGTACTTC. Encoded protein: CAISEGGGSTYEQYF.

The chain combines TRBV20-1 with TRBJ2-5, with D hard to call. The CDR3 consists of 11 residues. V lost 3 bases and J lost 0, with 2 bases in between. Germline V lookup: CDR1 DFQATT, CDR2 SNEGSKA (reference sequence). CDR3: CSASYQETQYF. The CDR3, as DNA: TGCAGTGCTAGCTACCAAGAGACCCAGTACTTC.

The chain recombines TRBV5-6 with TRBJ1-1, with D maybe TRBD1 (6 bases). Germline CDR1 is SGHDT and CDR2 is YYEEEE. The CDR3 consists of 13 residues. Deletions cut 6 bases from V and 2 bases from J, with 11 bases between. The CDR3 DNA reads TGTGCCAGCAATCAACAGGGCAACACTGAAGCTTTCTTT. Translation: CASNQQGNTEAFF.

This sequence joins TRBV30 and TRBJ2-7, with 11 bases fitting TRBD1. The germline V gene encodes CDR1 GTSNPN and CDR2 SVGIG (reference sequence). J lost 3 bases, V lost 2 bases, and 3 bases had no gene match. The CDR3 totals 14 residues. CDR3 nucleotide sequence: TGTGCCTGGAGTAAGGACAGGGGGCTCTACGAGCAGTACTTC. Protein sequence: CAWSKDRGLYEQYF.

A remark on this clone: Germline and junction disagree at one end, which may indicate a read error. The chain joins TRBV30 to TRBJ2-4; D might be TRBD2 (5 bases). This CDR3 has 15 amino acids. Looked up from germline, CDR1 is GTSNPN and CDR2 is SVGIG (reference sequence). The CDR3: CAGSVPTVAKNIQYF. CDR3 in DNA: TGTGCCGGGAGTGTACCTACAGTAGCCAAAAACATTCAGTACTTC.

In DNA form, the CDR3 reads TGTGCCAGCAGCCGTGGGACTAGCGGGTACCACGAGCAGTACTTC. Its protein is CASSRGTSGYHEQYF. The genes are TRBV4-2 and TRBJ2-7; 12 positions match TRBD2. J gave up 5 bases and V 4 bases, and 6 bases lay outside the gene matches. Germline assignment: CDR1 LGHNA and CDR2 YNFKEQ. This CDR3 is 15 amino acids long.

This chain joins TRBV6-1 and TRBJ1-1, with D maybe TRBD1 (6 bases). The CDR3 is 14 amino acids. The germline gives CDR1 MNHNS, CDR2 SASEGT. The germline V and J ends were trimmed by 5 bases and 5 bases, with 15 bases remaining between them. DNA for the CDR3: TGTGCCAGCAGTTCGGAGGGGGGGTGGACTGAAGCTTTCTTT. This gives the protein CASSSEGGWTEAFF.

The chain joins TRBV9 to TRBJ1-2; 11 nucleotides line up with TRBD1. Germline V gene data show CDR1 as SGDLS and CDR2 as YYNGEE. V lost 2 bases to trimming and J lost 2 bases; unmatched junction nucleotides: 8. This CDR3 has 17 residues. As DNA, the CDR3 is TGTGCCAGCAGCGTTGCCGGACAGGGGGCTGGCAACTATGGCTACACCTTC. It specifies CASSVAGQGAGNYGYTF.

V gene TRBV5-1 combines with J gene TRBJ2-7; maybe TRBD2 (6 bases). This CDR3 has 11 residues. The ends were cut back, 5 bases at V and 7 bases at J, with 10 bases in the middle. Germline V gene sequence: CDR1 SGHRS, CDR2 YFSETQ. CDR3 loop: CASREEGEQYF. The CDR3 DNA sequence: TGCGCCAGCAGGGAGGAGGGGGAGCAGTACTTC.

This sequence joins TRBV6-5 and TRBJ1-1, with D perhaps TRBD1 (6 bases). The ends were cut back, 4 bases at V and 10 bases at J, with 13 bases in the middle. Germline V gene lookup returns CDR1 MNHEY and CDR2 SVGAGI. This CDR3 region has 12 residues. For the CDR3, the DNA is TGTGCCAGCAGTTCGAGGACCAGGGGAGCTTTCTTT. This encodes CASSSRTRGAFF.

The V call is TRBV5-1, the J call TRBJ1-1, with 8 positions matching TRBD1. J lost 3 bases, V lost 1 base, and 8 bases had no gene match. This CDR3 comprises 16 residues. Germline values: CDR1 SGHRS, CDR2 YFSETQ. CDR3 amino acids: CASSLLPGGLYTEAFF. The CDR3 DNA follows: TGCGCCAGCAGCTTGTTGCCAGGGGGCCTGTACACTGAAGCTTTCTTT.